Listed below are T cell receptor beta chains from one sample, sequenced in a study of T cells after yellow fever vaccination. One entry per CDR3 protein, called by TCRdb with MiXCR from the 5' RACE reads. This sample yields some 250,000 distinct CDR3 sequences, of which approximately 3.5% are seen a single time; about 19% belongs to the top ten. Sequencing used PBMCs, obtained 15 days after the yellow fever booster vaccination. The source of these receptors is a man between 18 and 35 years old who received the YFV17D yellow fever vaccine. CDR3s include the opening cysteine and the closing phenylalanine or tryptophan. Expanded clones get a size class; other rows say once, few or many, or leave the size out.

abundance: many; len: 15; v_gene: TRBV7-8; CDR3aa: CASSLLGGFVDTQYF
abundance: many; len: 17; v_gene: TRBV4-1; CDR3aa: CASSQFRRDTRNYGYTF
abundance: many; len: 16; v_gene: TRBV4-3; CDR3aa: CASSQGGIAGADTQYF
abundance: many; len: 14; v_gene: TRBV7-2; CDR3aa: CASSFSQGTDEQFF
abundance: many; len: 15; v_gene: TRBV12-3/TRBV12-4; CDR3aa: CASSLAGNYYNEQFF
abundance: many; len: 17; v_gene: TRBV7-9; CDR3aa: CASSAGPSGASYNEQFF
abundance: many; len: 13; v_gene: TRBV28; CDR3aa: CASSDRVGETQYF
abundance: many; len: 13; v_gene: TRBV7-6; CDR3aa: CASSLSFQETQYF
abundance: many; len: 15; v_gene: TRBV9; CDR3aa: CASSARLAAYNEQFF
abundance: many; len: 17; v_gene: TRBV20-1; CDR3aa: CSAREVGGKDSNQPQHF
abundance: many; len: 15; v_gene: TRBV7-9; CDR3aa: CASSSYLGTGTEQFF
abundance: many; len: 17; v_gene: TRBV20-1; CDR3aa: CSARGGGVPRSYNEQFF
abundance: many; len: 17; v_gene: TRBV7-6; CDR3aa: CASSLVGTSRSYNEQFF
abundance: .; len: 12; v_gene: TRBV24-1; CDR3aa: CATSGGIDEQFF
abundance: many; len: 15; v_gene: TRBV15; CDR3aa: CATSRDHVLQGTQYF
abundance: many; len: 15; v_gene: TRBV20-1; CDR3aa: CSARGNIAGTDTQYF
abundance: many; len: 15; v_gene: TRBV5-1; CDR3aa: CASSQSGEGNQPQHF
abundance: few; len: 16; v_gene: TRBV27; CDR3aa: CASSPLGQGGYNEQFF
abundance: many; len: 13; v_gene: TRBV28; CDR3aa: CASRAGSTGELFF
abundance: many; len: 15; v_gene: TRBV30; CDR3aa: CAWSKGISGANVLTF
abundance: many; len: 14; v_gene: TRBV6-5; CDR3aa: CASFSGATNEKLFF
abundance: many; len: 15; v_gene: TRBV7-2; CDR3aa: CASSSGPGSYNEQFF
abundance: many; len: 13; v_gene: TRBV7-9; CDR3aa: CASSASSGNTIYF
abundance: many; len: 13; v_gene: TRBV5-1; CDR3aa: CASSLAQDTEAFF
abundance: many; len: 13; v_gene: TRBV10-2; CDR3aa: CASSESTGTKLFF
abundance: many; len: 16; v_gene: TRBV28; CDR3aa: CASSQPTTGGNQPQHF
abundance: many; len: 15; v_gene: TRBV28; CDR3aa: CASSTPRGGLNEQFF
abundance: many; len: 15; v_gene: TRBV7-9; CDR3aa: CASSRIPGQKPEAFF
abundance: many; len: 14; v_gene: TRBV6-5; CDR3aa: CASSYPGGQETQYF
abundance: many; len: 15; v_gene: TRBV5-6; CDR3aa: CASSPTSVRGETQYF
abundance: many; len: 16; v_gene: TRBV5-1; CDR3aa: CASRQGVLPNYSEQYF
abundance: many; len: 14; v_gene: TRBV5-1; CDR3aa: CASSLGPGQETQYF